Listed below are T cell receptor beta chains from one sample, sequenced in a study of graft-versus-host responses after intestinal transplantation. Sequenced by immunoSEQ multiplex PCR; TCRdb stores in-frame clones only, minus some. In the table there are around 30,000 clones, roughly 93% of which are singletons. Source: PBMCs, taken just over 65 days after intestinal transplant. The source is a human patient who received an intestinal transplant, so some T cells may come from the graft donor. CDR3s include the opening cysteine and the closing phenylalanine or tryptophan. The D gene is left open where the match is weak. Not all rows give a size; the values are once, few, many and, for expanded clones, a class.

V	size	J	D	DNA	CDR3
TRBV5-8	once	TRBJ2-1	.	TGTGCCAGCCCCGCTAGGAAGTTTGAGCAGTTCTTC	CASPARKFEQFF
TRBV12-5	.	TRBJ2-1	TRBD1	TGTGCTAGTGGCACATTTTTGTGGGACAGGGTAGGAAATGAGCAGTTCTTC	CASGTFLWDRVGNEQFF
TRBV4-2	.	TRBJ1-4	.	TGTGCCAGCAGCCAGAAGATGGGGAGCGCCGTTACACTGTTTTTT	CASSQKMGSAVTLFF
TRBV7-9	.	TRBJ2-3	.	TGTGCCAGCAGCCCTAGTGGGGGAGCTAGCACAGATACGCAGTATTTT	CASSPSGGASTDTQYF
TRBV6-6	.	TRBJ1-1	TRBD1	TGTGCCAGCAGTCAGCCAGGGGGCGCGGACACTGAAGCTTTCTTT	CASSQPGGADTEAFF
TRBV28	.	TRBJ2-2	.	TGTGCCAGCAATAGCGGGAACACCGGGGAGCTGTTTTTT	CASNSGNTGELFF
TRBV30	.	TRBJ1-1	.	TGTGCCTGGAGAGAGAACACTGAAGCTTTCTTT	CAWRENTEAFF
TRBV7-9	.	TRBJ2-2	.	TGTGCCAGCAGCCCAAGCATTACAGGGTTTCGCACCGGGGAGCTGTTTTTT	CASSPSITGFRTGELFF
TRBV4-2	.	TRBJ2-7	.	TGTGCCAGCAGCCGGGCAGGGGTCGGCCGGTCCCCCTTAGCGGGCGTCACCTACGAGCAGTACTTC	CASSRAGVGRSPLAGVTYEQYF
TRBV19	.	TRBJ1-1	.	TGTGCCAGTAAGTATATGGGGACTGAAGCTTTCTTT	CASKYMGTEAFF
TRBV19	.	TRBJ2-2	.	TGTGCCAGTAGTATCGGTGGGGGCACCGGGGAGCTGTTTTTT	CASSIGGGTGELFF
TRBV5-8	.	TRBJ2-1	.	TGTGCCAGCAGCTTTATCTGGACGCAGGCGAATGAGCAGTTCTTC	CASSFIWTQANEQFF
TRBV4-1	.	TRBJ2-7	TRBD2	TGCGCCAGCAGCCAAGATAGGGCGGGAGGCGAATACGAGCAGTACTTC	CASSQDRAGGEYEQYF
TRBV4-1	.	TRBJ2-2	TRBD2	TGCGCCAGCAGCCAATTTAGCGGGAGGGCCCCCGGGGAGCTGTTTTTT	CASSQFSGRAPGELFF
TRBV11-2	.	TRBJ2-3	.	TGTGCCAGCAGCCCCTGGACGAGCTCCACAGATACGCAGTATTTT	CASSPWTSSTDTQYF
TRBV19	.	TRBJ1-1	TRBD1	TGTGCCAGTAGTCAGGGGGACAGGAACACTGAAGCTTTCTTT	CASSQGDRNTEAFF
TRBV6-1	.	TRBJ2-7	.	TGTGCCAGCAGTGATACCCCGGGACGCGTAGGCTACGAGCAGTACTTC	CASSDTPGRVGYEQYF
TRBV9	.	TRBJ1-1	.	TGTGCCAGCAGCGCCCCAGGGAATGAAGCTTTCTTT	CASSAPGNEAFF
TRBV14	.	TRBJ2-5	TRBD2	TGTGCCAGCAGCCGTTGGGGCCTCGGGGGAGGGCAAGAGACCCAGTACTTC	CASSRWGLGGGQETQYF
TRBV6-5	.	TRBJ1-4	.	TGTGCCAGCAGTCACGGGGGTCCCACAACGGAACTGTTTTTT	CASSHGGPTTELFF
TRBV19	.	TRBJ2-3	TRBD2	TGTGCCAGTAGTATGACTAGCGGGAGGGCAGATACGCAGTATTTT	CASSMTSGRADTQYF
TRBV6-5	.	TRBJ1-2	.	TGTGCCAGCAGCCCACAGGGCGGGTATGGCTACACCTTC	CASSPQGGYGYTF
TRBV13	.	TRBJ2-5	TRBD2	TGTGCCAGCAAGATAGCGGGGGAGGGGGAGACCCAGTACTTC	CASKIAGEGETQYF
TRBV28	.	TRBJ2-2	.	TGTGCCAGCCGAATTGAGAACACCGGGGAGCTGTTTTTT	CASRIENTGELFF
TRBV5-6	.	TRBJ2-3	.	TGTGCCAGCAGCTTGGGAGGGAGGCCAGATACGCAGTATTTT	CASSLGGRPDTQYF
TRBV7-3	.	TRBJ1-1	TRBD1	TGTGCCAGCAGCTCGACAGGGCCGAACACTGAAGCTTTCTTT	CASSSTGPNTEAFF
TRBV10-3	.	TRBJ2-5	.	TGTGCCATCAGTGAGTCACAGGCCTTAGGGGTGGAGACCCAGTACTTC	CAISESQALGVETQYF
TRBV7-8	.	TRBJ2-2	TRBD1	TGTGCCAGCAGCGTAACCGGGACAGGGGCAACCGGGGAGCTGTTTTTT	CASSVTGTGATGELFF
TRBV5-1	.	TRBJ2-7	.	TGCGCCAGCAGCTTGCGAGGTTACGAGCAGTACTTC	CASSLRGYEQYF
TRBV6-6	.	TRBJ1-5	.	TGTGCCAGCAGAAGGGAGGGGCAGCCCCAGCATTTT	CASRREGQPQHF
TRBV5-5	.	TRBJ1-5	.	TGTGCCAGCAGCTCCTCAGGGTTGGGCAATCAGCCCCAGCATTTT	CASSSSGLGNQPQHF